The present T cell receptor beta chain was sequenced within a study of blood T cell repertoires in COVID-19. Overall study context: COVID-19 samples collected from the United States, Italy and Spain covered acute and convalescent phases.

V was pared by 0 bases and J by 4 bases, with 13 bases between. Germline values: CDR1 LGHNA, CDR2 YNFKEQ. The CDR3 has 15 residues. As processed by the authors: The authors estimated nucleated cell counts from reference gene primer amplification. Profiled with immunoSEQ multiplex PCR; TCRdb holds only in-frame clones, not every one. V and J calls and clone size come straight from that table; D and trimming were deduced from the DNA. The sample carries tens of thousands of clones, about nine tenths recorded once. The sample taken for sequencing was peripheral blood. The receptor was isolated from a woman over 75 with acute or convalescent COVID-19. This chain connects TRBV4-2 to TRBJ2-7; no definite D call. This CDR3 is CASSQDLGFQYEQYF. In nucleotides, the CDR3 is TGTGCCAGCAGCCAAGATTTGGGCTTTCAGTACGAGCAGTACTTC.